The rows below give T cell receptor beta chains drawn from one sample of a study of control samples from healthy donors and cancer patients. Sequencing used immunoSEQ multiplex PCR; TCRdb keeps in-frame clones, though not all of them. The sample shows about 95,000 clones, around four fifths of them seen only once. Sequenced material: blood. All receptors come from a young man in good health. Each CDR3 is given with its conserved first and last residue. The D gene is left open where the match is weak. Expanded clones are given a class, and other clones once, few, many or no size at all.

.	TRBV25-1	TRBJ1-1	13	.	CASSVEVNTEAFF	TGTGCCAGCAGTGTAGAGGTGAACACTGAAGCTTTCTTT
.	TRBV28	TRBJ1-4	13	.	CAGRASLNEKLFF	TGTGCCGGAAGAGCGTCCCTAAATGAAAAACTGTTTTTT
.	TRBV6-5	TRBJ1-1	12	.	CASGNQYTEAFF	TGTGCCAGCGGTAATCAGTACACTGAAGCTTTCTTT
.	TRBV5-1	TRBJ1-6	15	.	CASSTFGEKGSPLHF	TGCGCCAGCAGTACATTCGGGGAGAAGGGCTCACCCCTCCACTTT
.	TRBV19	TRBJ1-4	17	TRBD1	CASSIGDRTATNEKLFF	TGTGCCAGTAGTATAGGGGACAGGACCGCAACTAATGAAAAACTGTTTTTT
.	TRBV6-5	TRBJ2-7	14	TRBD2	CASRSPRGDYEQYF	TGTGCCAGCAGAAGTCCGCGGGGGGACTACGAGCAGTACTTC
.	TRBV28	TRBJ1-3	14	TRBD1	CASSPGQGGSTIYF	TGTGCCAGCTCCCCGGGACAGGGTGGAAGCACCATATATTTT
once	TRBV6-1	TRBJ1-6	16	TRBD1	CASSESQGDRGSPLHF	TGTGCCAGCAGTGAATCCCAGGGGGATCGAGGTTCACCCCTCCACTTT
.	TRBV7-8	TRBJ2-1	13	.	CASSLGHNNEQFF	TGTGCCAGCAGCTTAGGACACAACAATGAGCAGTTCTTC
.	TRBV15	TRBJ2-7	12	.	CATSIFRNEQYF	TGTGCCACCAGCATTTTTCGCAACGAGCAGTACTTC
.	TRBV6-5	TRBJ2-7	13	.	CASSKNRDNEQYF	TGTGCCAGCAGTAAAAACAGGGACAACGAGCAGTACTTC
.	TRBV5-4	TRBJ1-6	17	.	CASSPTPGDSYNSPLHF	TGTGCCAGCAGCCCGACCCCAGGGGACTCCTATAATTCACCCCTCCACTTT
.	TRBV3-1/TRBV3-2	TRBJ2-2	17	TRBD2	CASSQWTSGGNTGELFF	TGTGCCAGCAGCCAATGGACTAGCGGGGGTAACACCGGGGAGCTGTTTTTT
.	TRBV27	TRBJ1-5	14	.	CASSTGKSNQPQHF	TGTGCCAGCAGCACCGGGAAGAGCAATCAGCCCCAGCATTTT
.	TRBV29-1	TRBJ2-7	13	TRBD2	CSVEDGGAREQYF	TGCAGCGTTGAAGACGGGGGGGCGCGGGAGCAGTACTTC
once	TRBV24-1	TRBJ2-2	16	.	CATSDHRDAEHRELFF	TGTGCCACCAGTGATCACCGGGACGCCGAACACCGGGAGCTGTTTTTT
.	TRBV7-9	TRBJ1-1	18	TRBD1	CASSRPGQGKSKNTEAFF	TGTGCCAGCAGCCGACCGGGACAGGGGAAATCCAAGAACACTGAAGCTTTCTTT
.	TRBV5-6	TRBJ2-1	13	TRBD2	CASSGGLAVEQFF	TGTGCCAGCAGCGGGGGACTAGCGGTTGAGCAGTTCTTC
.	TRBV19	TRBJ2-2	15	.	CASSRGTSNTGELFF	TGTGCCAGTAGTAGGGGGACTTCGAACACCGGGGAGCTGTTTTTT
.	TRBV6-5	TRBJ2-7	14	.	CASKSEAHAYEQYF	TGTGCCAGCAAGAGTGAGGCCCACGCCTACGAGCAGTACTTC
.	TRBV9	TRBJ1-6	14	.	CASSVGGNNSPLHF	TGTGCCAGCAGCGTAGGAGGAAACAATTCACCCCTCCACTTT
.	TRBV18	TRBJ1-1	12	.	CASSPLDTEAFF	TGTGCCAGCTCACCATTGGACACTGAAGCTTTCTTT
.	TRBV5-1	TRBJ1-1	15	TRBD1	CASSLEDRVGSEAFF	TGCGCCAGCAGCTTGGAGGACAGGGTCGGCTCTGAAGCTTTCTTT
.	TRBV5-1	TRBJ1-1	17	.	CASSLEGGPGRGTEAFF	TGCGCCAGCAGCTTGGAAGGGGGACCCGGACGGGGCACTGAAGCTTTCTTT
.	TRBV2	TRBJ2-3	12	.	CASSRYGDTQYF	TGTGCCAGCAGCCGATATGGCGATACGCAGTATTTT
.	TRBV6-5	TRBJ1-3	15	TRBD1	CASCRDRGAGNTIYF	TGTGCCAGCTGCCGGGACAGGGGCGCTGGAAACACCATATATTTT
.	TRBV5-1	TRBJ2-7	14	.	CASSLARSSYEQYF	TGCGCCAGCAGCTTGGCCCGGTCCTCCTACGAGCAGTACTTC
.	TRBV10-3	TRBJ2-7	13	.	CAISESNSMGQYF	TGTGCCATCAGTGAGTCGAATAGTATGGGGCAGTACTTC
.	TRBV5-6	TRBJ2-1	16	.	CASSGGIRGARDEQFF	TGTGCCAGCAGCGGAGGAATACGGGGGGCAAGGGATGAGCAGTTCTTC
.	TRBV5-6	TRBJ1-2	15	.	CASSLIWDPTRGYTF	TGTGCCAGCAGCTTGATCTGGGACCCCACCAGGGGCTACACCTTC
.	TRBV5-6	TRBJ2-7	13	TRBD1	CASSEQGAYEQYF	TGTGCCAGCAGCGAACAGGGGGCCTACGAGCAGTACTTC
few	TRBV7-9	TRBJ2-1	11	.	CASSPRNEQFF	TGTGCCAGCAGCCCACGCAATGAGCAGTTCTTC
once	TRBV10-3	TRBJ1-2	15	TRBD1	CAISELAGGKYGYTF	TGTGCCATCAGTGAGCTGGCAGGGGGAAAGTATGGCTACACCTTC
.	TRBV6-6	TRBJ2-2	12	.	CASKPDTGELFF	TGTGCCAGCAAGCCCGACACCGGGGAGCTGTTTTTT
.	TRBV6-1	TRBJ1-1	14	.	CASSESMTNTEAFF	TGTGCCAGCAGTGAGAGTATGACGAACACTGAAGCTTTCTTT
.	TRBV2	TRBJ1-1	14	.	CASSGRKGGTEAFF	TGTGCCAGCAGTGGGCGAAAGGGAGGCACTGAAGCTTTCTTT
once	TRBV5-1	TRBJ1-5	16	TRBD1	CASSLGDRDPSQPQHF	TGCGCCAGCAGCTTGGGGGACAGGGATCCTTCCCAGCCCCAGCATTTT
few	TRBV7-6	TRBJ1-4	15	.	CASSSGAATNEKLFF	TGTGCCAGCAGCTCTGGAGCAGCAACTAATGAAAAACTGTTTTTT
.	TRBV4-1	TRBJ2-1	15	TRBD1	CASSQGGTGNNEQFF	TGCGCCAGCAGCCAAGGAGGGACAGGGAACAATGAGCAGTTCTTC
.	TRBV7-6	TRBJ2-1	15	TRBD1	CASSPDRGSYNEQFF	TGTGCCAGCAGCCCCGACAGGGGGTCCTACAATGAGCAGTTCTTC
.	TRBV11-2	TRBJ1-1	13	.	CASSLSAETEAFF	TGTGCCAGCAGCTTATCTGCCGAAACTGAAGCTTTCTTT
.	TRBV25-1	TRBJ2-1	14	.	CASSERGSYNEQFF	TGTGCCAGCAGTGAGAGGGGCTCCTACAATGAGCAGTTCTTC
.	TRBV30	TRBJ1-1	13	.	CAWSLDLPRRAFF	TGTGCCTGGAGTTTAGACCTCCCCCGAAGAGCTTTCTTT
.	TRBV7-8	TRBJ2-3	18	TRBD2	CASSVPLAGGPEPDTQYF	TGTGCCAGCAGCGTACCGCTAGCGGGGGGGCCAGAGCCAGATACGCAGTATTTT
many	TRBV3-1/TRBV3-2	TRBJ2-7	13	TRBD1	CASSLDRGYEQYF	TGTGCCAGCAGCCTGGACAGGGGGTACGAGCAGTACTTC
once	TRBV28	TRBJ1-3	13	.	CASSLFRGNTIYF	TGTGCCAGCAGTTTATTCAGGGGAAACACCATATATTTT
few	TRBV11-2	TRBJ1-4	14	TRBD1	CASSSGQANEKLFF	TGTGCCAGCAGCTCGGGACAGGCTAATGAAAAACTGTTTTTT
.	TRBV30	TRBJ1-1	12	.	CAWSDGNTEAFF	TGTGCCTGGTCCGACGGAAACACTGAAGCTTTCTTT
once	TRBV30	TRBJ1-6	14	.	CAWSVGQSNSPLHF	TGTGCCTGGAGTGTAGGACAGAGTAATTCACCCCTCCACTTT
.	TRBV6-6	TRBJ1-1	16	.	CASSLLNQRLNTEAFF	TGTGCCAGCAGTTTATTAAACCAGCGATTGAACACTGAAGCTTTCTTT
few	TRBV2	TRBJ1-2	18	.	CASSEYGLTDRWNYGYTF	TGTGCCAGCAGTGAATATGGTCTCACGGACCGGTGGAACTATGGCTACACCTTC
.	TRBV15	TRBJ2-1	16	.	CATSRDWPGVDNEQFF	TGTGCCACCAGCAGAGATTGGCCAGGGGTGGACAATGAGCAGTTCTTC
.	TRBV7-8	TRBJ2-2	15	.	CASSLVRRNTGELFF	TGTGCCAGCAGCTTAGTCCGCAGGAACACCGGGGAGCTGTTTTTT
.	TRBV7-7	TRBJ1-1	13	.	CASSLDRAGEAFF	TGTGCCAGCAGCTTAGACCGAGCCGGTGAAGCTTTCTTT
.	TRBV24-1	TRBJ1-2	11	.	CATSDLEGYTF	TGTGCCACCAGTGATTTGGAGGGCTACACCTTC
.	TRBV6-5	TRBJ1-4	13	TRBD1	CASGGQGQGKLFF	TGTGCCAGCGGGGGACAGGGTCAGGGAAAACTGTTTTTT